This record covers a single T cell receptor beta chain. Its antigen remains undetermined. The input lacks base qualities; no much larger clone sits a single base away. Sequences MNHEY (CDR1) and SMNVEV (CDR2) are obtained from the germline V gene (reference sequence). The trim is 7 bases for V and 4 bases for J, with a gap of 11 bases between the germline ends. Including the terminal cysteine and phenylalanine, the CDR3 comprises 13 residues. Only the CDR3 DNA stays, 39 bases, in frame from base 1. Peripheral blood CD8+ and CD4+ T cells from healthy donors, Susac syndrome patients and multiple sclerosis patients were profiled using high-throughput TCR beta sequencing. Treatment-naive patients with stable or active relapsing-remitting disease fulfilling revised McDonald criteria were used as multiple sclerosis controls. Bulk CD8+ and CD4+ T cells were purified magnetically by negative isolation, whereas CD8+ TEMRA cells were enriched by FACS. Blood was drawn into EDTA tubes, processed within 24 hours, and PBMCs were isolated by density gradient centrifugation. PBMCs intended for TCR sequencing were cryopreserved in liquid nitrogen and were subsequently thawed in a 37 degrees C water bath. Purity of sorted or isolated CD4+, CD8+ and CD8+ TEMRA cells was at least 90%.

RNA was extracted using the RNeasy kit, and about 0.45 to 1 ug of the RNA was reverse transcribed with random hexamers. The immunoSEQ multiplex PCR assay, covering 54 Vbeta and 13 Jbeta segments, was used to amplify TCR beta CDR3 regions. To correct PCR amplification bias, a synthetic template baseline was used for both primer optimization and computational correction. Per the authors' processing: Reads were assigned to V, D and J genes according to IMGT and analyzed in immunoSEQ Analyzer, with only productive sequences retained. Clonality was computed as one minus Shannon entropy normalized by log2 of the number of productive unique sequences. For each patient and control, public and private clones were evaluated among the 100 most prevalent clones. Clones were defined as Susac-specific when absent from the healthy and MS cohorts, from about 970 published viral clones and from other ImmuneACCESS disease sequences. TCRdb reworked the public reads: Q25 trimming with fastp, MiXCR clone assembly, productive beta chains retained. Duplicate CDR3 protein sequences are folded into a single record with the most common DNA and genes. These V and J calls are TCRdb output, not the study's own analysis. The sample records about 57,000 distinct CDR3 sequences, 93% of which are singletons. The ten largest clones capture around 0.49% of the sample.

This sample was included in a study of CD8 T cells in Susac syndrome (dated by TCRdb to the late 2010s). About the investigation overall: Repertoire sequencing was used to test whether CD8+ T cell activation and differentiation in Susac syndrome was antigen driven. CD8+ T cell repertoire clonality was compared between about a dozen healthy donors, some 14 Susac syndrome patients and 15 multiple sclerosis patients.

On the study overall, not on this receptor specifically: The number of individuals in the TCR sequencing and HLA analysis was acknowledged as relatively small.

The chain uses TRBV27 and TRBJ2-1, with the identity of the D gene unclear. Input material: CD8+ T cells from PBMCs. This sequence was found in a human donor with multiple sclerosis. The CDR3 has the sequence CASKPVGYNEQFF. The DNA reads as follows: TGTGCCAGCAAGCCCGTGGGATACAATGAGCAGTTCTTC.